The clone carrying this T cell receptor (beta chain) was observed a few times. Lactation, pregnancy, other autoimmune disease or uncontrolled infection led to exclusion of patients. Germline V gene data show CDR1 as KGHDR and CDR2 as SFDVKD. V was clipped by 7 bases and J by 2 bases; unmatched bases: 5. The CDR3 extends over 14 amino acids. This specimen comes from a study of T cells in Graves' hyperthyroidism and ophthalmopathy. What was amplified from RNA transcripts were TCR beta CDR3 regions. First-round RT-PCR with HTBI primers amplified the TCR CDR3 region. TCRdb called the multiplex PCR reads again in MiXCR, with one record for every CDR3 protein. The data contain a few hundred thousand distinct CDR3 sequences, approximately 25% of them singletons.

The chain is built from TRBV24-1 and TRBJ2-3, with 7 bases fitting TRBD1. The sequence was obtained from a man aged 45-60 years with Graves' hyperthyroidism. Sequencing was done on a sample of blood. This chain's CDR3 is CATRMTGITDTQYF. The CDR3 DNA sequence: TGTGCCACCAGGATGACAGGGATCACAGATACGCAGTATTTT.